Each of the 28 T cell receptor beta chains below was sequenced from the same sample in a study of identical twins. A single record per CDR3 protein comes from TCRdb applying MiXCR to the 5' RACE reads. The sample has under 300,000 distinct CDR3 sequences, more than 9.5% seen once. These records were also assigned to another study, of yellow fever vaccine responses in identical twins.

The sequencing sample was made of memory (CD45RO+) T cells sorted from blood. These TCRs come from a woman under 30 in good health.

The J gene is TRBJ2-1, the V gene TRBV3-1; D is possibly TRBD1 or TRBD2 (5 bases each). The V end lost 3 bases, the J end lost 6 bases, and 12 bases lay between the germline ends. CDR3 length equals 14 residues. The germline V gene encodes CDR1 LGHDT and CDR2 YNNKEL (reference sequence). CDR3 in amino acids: CASSQGLAANEQFF. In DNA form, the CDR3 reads TGTGCCAGCAGCCAGGGGCTAGCAGCCAATGAGCAGTTCTTC.

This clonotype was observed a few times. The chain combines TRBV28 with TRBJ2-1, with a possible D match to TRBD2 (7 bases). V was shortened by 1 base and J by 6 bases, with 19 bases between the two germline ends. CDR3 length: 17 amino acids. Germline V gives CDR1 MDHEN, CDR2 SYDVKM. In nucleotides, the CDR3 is TGTGCCAGCAGTTTATTGCCCACAGGGAGGGTGGGCAATGAGCAGTTCTTC. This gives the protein CASSLLPTGRVGNEQFF.

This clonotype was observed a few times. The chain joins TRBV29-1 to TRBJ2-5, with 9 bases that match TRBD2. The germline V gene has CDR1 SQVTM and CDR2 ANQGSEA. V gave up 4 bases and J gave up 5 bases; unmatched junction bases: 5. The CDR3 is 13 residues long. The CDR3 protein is CSVVAGVGETQYF. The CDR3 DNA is TGCAGCGTTGTAGCGGGAGTCGGGGAGACCCAGTACTTC.

The CDR3, as DNA: TGCGCCAGCAGCCAAGATACGGGAGGGGCCCTGAATGAGCAGTTCTTC. This encodes CASSQDTGGALNEQFF. The genes are TRBV4-3 and TRBJ2-1; the match to TRBD2 covers 8 bases. Unmatched junction bases numbered 8, after V lost 0 bases and J lost 7 bases. In germline, CDR1 is LGHNA, CDR2 YSLEER. The CDR3 sequence is 16 residues long.

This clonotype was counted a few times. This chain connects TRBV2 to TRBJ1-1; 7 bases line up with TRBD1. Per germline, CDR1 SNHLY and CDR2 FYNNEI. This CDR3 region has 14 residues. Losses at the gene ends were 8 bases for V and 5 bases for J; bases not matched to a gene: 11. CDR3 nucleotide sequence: TGTGCCAGCGGGACCGGGACAGTGGGTACTGAAGCTTTCTTT. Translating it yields CASGTGTVGTEAFF.

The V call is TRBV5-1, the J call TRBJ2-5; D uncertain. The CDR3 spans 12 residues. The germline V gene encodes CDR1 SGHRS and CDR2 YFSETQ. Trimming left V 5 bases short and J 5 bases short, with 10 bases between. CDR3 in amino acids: CASRIERETQYF. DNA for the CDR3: TGCGCCAGCAGAATCGAAAGGGAGACCCAGTACTTC.

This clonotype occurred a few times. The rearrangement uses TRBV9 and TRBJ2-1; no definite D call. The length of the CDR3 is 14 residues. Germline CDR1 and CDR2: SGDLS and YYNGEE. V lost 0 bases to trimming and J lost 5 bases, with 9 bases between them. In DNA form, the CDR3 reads TGTGCCAGCAGCGTAGTGGCCGGACACAATGAGCAGTTCTTC. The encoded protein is CASSVVAGHNEQFF.

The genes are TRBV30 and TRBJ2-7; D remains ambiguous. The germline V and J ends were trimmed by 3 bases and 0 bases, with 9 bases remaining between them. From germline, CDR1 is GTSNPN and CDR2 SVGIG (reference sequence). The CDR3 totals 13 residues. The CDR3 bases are TGTGCCTGGAGGGACGTAAACTCCTACGAGCAGTACTTC. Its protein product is CAWRDVNSYEQYF.

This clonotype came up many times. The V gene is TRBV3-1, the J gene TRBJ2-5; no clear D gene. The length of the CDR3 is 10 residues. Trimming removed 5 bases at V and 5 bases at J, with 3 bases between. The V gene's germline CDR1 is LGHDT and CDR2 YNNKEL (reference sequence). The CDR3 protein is CASSMETQYF. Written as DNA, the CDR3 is TGTGCCAGCAGCATGGAGACCCAGTACTTC.

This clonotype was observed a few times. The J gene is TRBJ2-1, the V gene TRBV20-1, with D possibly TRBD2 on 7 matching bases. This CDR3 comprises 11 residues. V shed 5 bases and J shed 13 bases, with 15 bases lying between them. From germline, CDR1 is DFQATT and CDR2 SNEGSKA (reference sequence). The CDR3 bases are TGCAGTGCTCTTGGGGAGGGGGAACAGTTCTTC. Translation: CSALGEGEQFF.

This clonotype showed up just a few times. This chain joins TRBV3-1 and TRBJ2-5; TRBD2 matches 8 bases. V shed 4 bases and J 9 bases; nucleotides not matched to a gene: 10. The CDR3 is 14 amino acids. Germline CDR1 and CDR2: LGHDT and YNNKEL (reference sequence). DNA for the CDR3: TGTGCCAGCAGCCGACTTAGCGGGGCCGTGGCCCAGTACTTC. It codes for CASSRLSGAVAQYF.

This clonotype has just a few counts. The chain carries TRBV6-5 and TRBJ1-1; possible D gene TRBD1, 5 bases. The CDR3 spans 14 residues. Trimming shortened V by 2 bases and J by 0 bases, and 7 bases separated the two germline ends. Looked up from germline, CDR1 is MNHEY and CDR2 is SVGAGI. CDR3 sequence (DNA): TGTGCCAGCAGTTACCGGGACCTGAACACTGAAGCTTTCTTT. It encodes CASSYRDLNTEAFF.

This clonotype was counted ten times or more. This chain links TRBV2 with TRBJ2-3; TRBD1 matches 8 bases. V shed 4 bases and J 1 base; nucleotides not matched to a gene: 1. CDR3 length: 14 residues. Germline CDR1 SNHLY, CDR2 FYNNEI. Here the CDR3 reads CASSGGQGTDTQYF. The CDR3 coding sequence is TGTGCCAGCAGTGGGGGACAGGGCACAGATACGCAGTATTTT. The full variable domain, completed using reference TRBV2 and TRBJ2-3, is EPEVTQTPSHQVTQMGQEVILRCVPISNHLYFYWYRQILGQKVEFLVSFYNNEISEKSEIFDDQFSVERPDGSNFTLKIRSTKLEDSAMYFCASSGGQGTDTQYFGPGTRLTVL.

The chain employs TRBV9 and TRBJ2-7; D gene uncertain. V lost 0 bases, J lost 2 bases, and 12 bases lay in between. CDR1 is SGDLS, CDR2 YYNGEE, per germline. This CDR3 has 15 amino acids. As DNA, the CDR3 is TGTGCCAGCAGCGTAGGGGATACGACGACCTACGAGCAGTACTTC. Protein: CASSVGDTTTYEQYF.

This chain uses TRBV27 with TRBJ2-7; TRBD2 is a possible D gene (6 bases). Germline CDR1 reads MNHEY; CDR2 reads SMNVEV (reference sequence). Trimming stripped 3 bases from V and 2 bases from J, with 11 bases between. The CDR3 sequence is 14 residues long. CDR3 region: CASSFGGATYEQYF. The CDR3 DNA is TGTGCCAGCAGTTTCGGCGGGGCAACCTACGAGCAGTACTTC.

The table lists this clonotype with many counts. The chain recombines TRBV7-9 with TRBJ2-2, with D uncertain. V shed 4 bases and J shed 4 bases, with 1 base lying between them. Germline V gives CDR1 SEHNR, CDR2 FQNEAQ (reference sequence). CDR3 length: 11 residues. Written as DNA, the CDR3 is TGTGCCAGCAGCTCCACCGGGGAGCTGTTTTTT. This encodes CASSSTGELFF.

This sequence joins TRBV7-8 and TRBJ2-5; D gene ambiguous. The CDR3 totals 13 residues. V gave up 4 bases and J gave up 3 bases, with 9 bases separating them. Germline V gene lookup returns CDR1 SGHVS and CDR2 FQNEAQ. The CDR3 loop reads CASSSGPKETQYF. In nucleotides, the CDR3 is TGTGCCAGCAGCTCCGGGCCCAAAGAGACCCAGTACTTC.

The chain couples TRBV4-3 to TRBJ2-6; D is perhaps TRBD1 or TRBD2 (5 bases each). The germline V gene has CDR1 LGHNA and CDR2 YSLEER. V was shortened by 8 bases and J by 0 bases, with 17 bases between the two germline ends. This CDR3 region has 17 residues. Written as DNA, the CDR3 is TGCGCCAGCCAAAAGGGACCCCAAAGCTCTGGGGCCAACGTCCTGACTTTC. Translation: CASQKGPQSSGANVLTF.

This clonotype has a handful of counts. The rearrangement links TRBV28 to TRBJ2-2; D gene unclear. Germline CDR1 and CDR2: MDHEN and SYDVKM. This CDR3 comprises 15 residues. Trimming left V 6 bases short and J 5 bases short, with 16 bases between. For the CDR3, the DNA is TGTGCCAGCAGCTCGTTTTGGGAAGGTACCGGGGAGCTGTTTTTT. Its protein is CASSSFWEGTGELFF.

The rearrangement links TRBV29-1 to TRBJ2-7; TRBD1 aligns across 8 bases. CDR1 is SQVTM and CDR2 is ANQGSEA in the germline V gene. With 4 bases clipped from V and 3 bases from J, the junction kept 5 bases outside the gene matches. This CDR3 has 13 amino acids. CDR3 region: CSVARDRGYEQYF. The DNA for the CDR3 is TGCAGCGTTGCCCGTGACAGGGGCTACGAGCAGTACTTC.

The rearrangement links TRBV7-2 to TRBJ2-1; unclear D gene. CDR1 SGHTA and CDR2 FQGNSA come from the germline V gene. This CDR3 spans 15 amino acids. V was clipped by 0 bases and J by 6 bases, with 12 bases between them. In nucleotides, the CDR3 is TGTGCCAGCAGCTTAGCCCGGGCAGGAACCAATGAGCAGTTCTTC. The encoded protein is CASSLARAGTNEQFF.

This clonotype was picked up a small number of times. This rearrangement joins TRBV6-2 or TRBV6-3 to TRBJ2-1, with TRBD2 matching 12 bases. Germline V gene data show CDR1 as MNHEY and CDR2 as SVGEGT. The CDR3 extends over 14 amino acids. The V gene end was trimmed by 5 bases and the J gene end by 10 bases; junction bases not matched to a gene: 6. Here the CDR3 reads CASSRTSGTGEQFF. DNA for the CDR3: TGTGCCAGCAGTCGGACTAGCGGGACCGGGGAGCAGTTCTTC.

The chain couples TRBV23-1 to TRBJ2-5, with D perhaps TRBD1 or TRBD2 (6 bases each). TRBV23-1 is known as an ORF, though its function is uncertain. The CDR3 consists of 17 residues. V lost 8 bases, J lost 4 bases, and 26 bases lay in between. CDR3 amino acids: CASRTGRKRKGGETQYF. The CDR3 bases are TGCGCCAGCCGAACAGGGAGGAAGAGGAAAGGAGGAGAGACCCAGTACTTC.

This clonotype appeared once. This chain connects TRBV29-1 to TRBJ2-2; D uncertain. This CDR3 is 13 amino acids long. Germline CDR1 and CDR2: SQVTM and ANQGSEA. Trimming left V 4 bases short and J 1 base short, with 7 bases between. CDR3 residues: CSVGHLNTGELFF. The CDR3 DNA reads TGCAGCGTTGGACACCTGAACACCGGGGAGCTGTTTTTT.

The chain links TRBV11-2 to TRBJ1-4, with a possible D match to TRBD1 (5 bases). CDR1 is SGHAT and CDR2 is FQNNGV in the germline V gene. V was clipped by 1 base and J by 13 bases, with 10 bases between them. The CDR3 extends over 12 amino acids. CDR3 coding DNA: TGTGCCAGCAGCTTAGGGTTCGGGGCACTGTTTTTT. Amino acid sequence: CASSLGFGALFF.

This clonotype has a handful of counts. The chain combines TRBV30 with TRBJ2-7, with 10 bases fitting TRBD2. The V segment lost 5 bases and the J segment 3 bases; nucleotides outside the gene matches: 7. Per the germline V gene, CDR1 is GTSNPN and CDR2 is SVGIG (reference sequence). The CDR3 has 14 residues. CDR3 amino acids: CAWGRLAGYYEQYF. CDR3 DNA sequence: TGTGCCTGGGGTCGACTAGCGGGCTACTACGAGCAGTACTTC.

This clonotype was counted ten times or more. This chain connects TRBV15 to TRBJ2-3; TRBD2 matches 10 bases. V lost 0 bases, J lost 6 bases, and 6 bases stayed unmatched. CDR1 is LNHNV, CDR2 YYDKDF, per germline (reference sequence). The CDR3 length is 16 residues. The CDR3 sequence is CATSRELAGVGDTQYF. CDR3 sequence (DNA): TGTGCCACCAGCAGAGAGCTAGCGGGAGTTGGGGATACGCAGTATTTT.

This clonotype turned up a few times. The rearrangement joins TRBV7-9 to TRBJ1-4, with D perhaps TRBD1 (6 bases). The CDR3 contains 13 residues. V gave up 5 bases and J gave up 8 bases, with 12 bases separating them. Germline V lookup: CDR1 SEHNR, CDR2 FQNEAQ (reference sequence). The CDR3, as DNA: TGTGCCAGCAGCCAAAACACAGGGGAAAAACTGTTTTTT. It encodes CASSQNTGEKLFF.